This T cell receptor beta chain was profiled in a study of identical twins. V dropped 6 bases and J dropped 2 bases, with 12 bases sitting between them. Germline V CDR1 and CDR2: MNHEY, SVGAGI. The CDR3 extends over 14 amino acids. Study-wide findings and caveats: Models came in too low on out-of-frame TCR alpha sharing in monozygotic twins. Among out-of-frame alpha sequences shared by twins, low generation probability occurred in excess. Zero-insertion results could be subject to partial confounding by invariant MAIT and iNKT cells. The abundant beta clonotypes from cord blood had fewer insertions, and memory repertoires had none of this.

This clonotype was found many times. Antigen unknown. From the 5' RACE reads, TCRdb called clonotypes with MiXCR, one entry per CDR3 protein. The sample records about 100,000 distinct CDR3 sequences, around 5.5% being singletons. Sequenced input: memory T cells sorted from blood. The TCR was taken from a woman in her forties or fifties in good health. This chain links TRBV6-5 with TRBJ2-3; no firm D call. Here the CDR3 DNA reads TGTGCCAGCAGATTAGGCCCCTCCACAGATACGCAGTATTTT. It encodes CASRLGPSTDTQYF.